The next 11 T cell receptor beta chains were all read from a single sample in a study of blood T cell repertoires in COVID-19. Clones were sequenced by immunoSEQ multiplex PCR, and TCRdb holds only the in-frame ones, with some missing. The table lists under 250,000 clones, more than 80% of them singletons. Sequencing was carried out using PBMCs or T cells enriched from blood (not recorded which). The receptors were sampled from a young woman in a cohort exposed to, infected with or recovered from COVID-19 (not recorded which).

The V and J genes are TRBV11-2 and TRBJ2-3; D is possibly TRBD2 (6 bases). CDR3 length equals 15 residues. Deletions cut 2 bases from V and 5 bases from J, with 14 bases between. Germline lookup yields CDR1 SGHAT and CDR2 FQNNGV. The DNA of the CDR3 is TGTGCCAGCAGCTTATTGTCGGGAGTGGTAGATACGCAGTATTTT. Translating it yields CASSLLSGVVDTQYF. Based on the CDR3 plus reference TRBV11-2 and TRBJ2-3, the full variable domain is EAGVAQSPRYKIIEKRQSVAFWCNPISGHATLYWYQQILGQGPKLLIQFQNNGVVDDSQLPKDRFSAERLKGVDSTLKIQPAKLEDSAVYLCASSLLSGVVDTQYFGPGTRLTVL.

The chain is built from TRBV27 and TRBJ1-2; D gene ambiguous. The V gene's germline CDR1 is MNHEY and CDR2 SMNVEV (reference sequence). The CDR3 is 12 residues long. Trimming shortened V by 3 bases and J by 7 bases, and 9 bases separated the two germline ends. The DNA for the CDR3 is TGTGCCAGCAGTTTGGCGGGCTCTGGCTACACCTTC. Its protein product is CASSLAGSGYTF.

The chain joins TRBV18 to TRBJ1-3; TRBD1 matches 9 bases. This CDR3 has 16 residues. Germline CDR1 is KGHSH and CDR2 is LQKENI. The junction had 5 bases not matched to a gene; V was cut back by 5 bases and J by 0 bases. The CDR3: CASSFGQGSSGNTIYF. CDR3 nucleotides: TGTGCCAGCTCATTCGGACAGGGGAGCTCTGGAAACACCATATATTTT.

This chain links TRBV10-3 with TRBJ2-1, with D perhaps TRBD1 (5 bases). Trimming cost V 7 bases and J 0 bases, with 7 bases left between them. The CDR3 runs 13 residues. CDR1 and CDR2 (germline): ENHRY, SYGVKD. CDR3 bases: TGTGCCATCACCAGGGACTCCTACAATGAGCAGTTCTTC. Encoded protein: CAITRDSYNEQFF.

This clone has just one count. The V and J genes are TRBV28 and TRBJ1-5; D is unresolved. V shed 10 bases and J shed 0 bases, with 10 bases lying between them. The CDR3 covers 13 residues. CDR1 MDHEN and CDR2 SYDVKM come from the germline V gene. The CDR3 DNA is TGTGCCACCCGAGTTTATAGCAATCAGCCCCAGCATTTT. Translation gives CATRVYSNQPQHF.

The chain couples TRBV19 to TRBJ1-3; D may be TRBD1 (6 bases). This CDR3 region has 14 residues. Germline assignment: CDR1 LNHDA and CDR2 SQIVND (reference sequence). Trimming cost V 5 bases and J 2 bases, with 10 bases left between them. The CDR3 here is CASSLRGTGNTIYF. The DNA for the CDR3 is TGTGCCAGTAGTCTTAGGGGGACTGGAAACACCATATATTTT.

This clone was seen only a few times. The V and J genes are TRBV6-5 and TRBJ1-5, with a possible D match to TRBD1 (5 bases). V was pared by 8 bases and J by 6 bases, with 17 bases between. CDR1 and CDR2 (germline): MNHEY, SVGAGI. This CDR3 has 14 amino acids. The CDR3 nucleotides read TGTGCCAGCGTTCGGGGGGAGATAGCTCAGCCCCAGCATTTT. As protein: CASVRGEIAQPQHF.

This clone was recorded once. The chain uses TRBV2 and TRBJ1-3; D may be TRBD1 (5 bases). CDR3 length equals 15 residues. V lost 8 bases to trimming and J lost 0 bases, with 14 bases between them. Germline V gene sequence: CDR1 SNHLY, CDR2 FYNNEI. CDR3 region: CASSVGGSSGNTIYF. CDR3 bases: TGTGCCAGCTCGGTGGGGGGATCCTCTGGAAACACCATATATTTT. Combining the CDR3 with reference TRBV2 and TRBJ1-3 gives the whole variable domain EPEVTQTPSHQVTQMGQEVILRCVPISNHLYFYWYRQILGQKVEFLVSFYNNEISEKSEIFDDQFSVERPDGSNFTLKIRSTKLEDSAMYFCASSVGGSSGNTIYFGEGSWLTVV.

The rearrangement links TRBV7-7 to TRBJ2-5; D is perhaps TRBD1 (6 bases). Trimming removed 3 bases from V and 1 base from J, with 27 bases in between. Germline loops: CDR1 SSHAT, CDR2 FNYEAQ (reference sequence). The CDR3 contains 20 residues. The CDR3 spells CASSLGARGFWIEPQETQYF. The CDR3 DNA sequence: TGTGCCAGCAGCTTGGGGGCTCGGGGTTTTTGGATTGAGCCCCAAGAGACCCAGTACTTC.

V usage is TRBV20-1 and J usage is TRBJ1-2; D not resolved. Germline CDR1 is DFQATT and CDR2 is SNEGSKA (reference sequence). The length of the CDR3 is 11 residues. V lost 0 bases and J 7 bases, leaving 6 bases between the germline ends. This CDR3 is CSARERSGYTF. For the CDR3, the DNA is TGCAGTGCTAGAGAGAGGAGTGGCTACACCTTC.

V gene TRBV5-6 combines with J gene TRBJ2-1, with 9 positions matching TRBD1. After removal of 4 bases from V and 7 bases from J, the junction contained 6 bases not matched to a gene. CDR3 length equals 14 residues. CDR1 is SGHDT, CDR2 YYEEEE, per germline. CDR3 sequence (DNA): TGTGCCAGCAGCATAACAGGGGGCTGGAATGAGCAGTTCTTC. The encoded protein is CASSITGGWNEQFF.